A selection of T cell receptor beta chains follows, all from one sample in a study of chronic HIV infection and antiretroviral therapy. TCRdb re-called the 5' RACE reads through MiXCR, storing one row per CDR3 protein. The data show about 38,000 distinct CDR3 sequences, with about 7.4% seen just once and under 3.5% held by the top ten. Sequenced input: peripheral blood. The origin of the receptors is an adult who had HIV and had not received antiretroviral therapy, or was an uninfected healthy control (not recorded which). Both conserved end residues are part of each CDR3. Fields, in order: V gene, D gene, J gene, CDR3 protein. D genes are given only for firm matches.

TRBV12-3/TRBV12-4	TRBD2	TRBJ2-1	CASKSGKRNEQFF
TRBV12-3/TRBV12-4	.	TRBJ2-2	CASRPPGANTGELFF
TRBV25-1	.	TRBJ2-5	CASSDGHQETQYF
TRBV20-1	.	TRBJ1-4	CSARRANEKLFF
TRBV18	TRBD2	TRBJ2-7	CASSRPGLAGSFYSYEQYF
TRBV28	TRBD1	TRBJ2-7	CASSPLGQGTYEQYF
TRBV4-1	.	TRBJ2-3	CASKEGPYTDTQYF
TRBV29-1	.	TRBJ1-4	CSAFNEKLFF
TRBV28	TRBD1	TRBJ1-2	CASSRNRGPDYGYTF
TRBV28	.	TRBJ1-5	CASSWGLANQPQHF
TRBV28	.	TRBJ2-6	CASSLASLLSGANVLTF